These 21 T cell receptor beta chains came from one sample sequenced in a study of identical twins. TCRdb reprocessed the 5' RACE reads with MiXCR, giving one entry per CDR3 protein. The sample carries roughly 260,000 distinct CDR3 sequences, more than 13% recorded once. The sample was memory (CD45RO+) T cells sorted from blood. Receptors were obtained from a young woman in good health.

The chain uses TRBV5-4 and TRBJ2-5; D perhaps matches TRBD1 (5 bases). Trimming pared 2 bases from V and 4 bases from J, leaving 9 bases between. CDR1 and CDR2 from the germline V gene are SGHNT and YYREEE (reference sequence). This CDR3 is built from 13 residues. The CDR3 coding sequence is TGTGCCAGCAGCTTTTCGCAGGGAGAGACCCAGTACTTC. Translation gives CASSFSQGETQYF.

The CDR3 DNA is TGTGCCAGCACTAGACTAGCGGGGGCCCCGAGCTCCTACAATGAGCAGTTCTTC. It codes for CASTRLAGAPSSYNEQFF. The rearrangement joins TRBV2 to TRBJ2-1; 12 positions match TRBD2. The V segment lost 7 bases and the J segment 0 bases; nucleotides outside the gene matches: 10. This CDR3 is built from 18 residues. Germline V lookup: CDR1 SNHLY, CDR2 FYNNEI.

The chain uses TRBV20-1 and TRBJ2-7, with a tentative D call TRBD2 (5 bases). The V and J ends lost 6 bases and 7 bases respectively, with 13 bases between them. The CDR3 runs 11 residues. Germline CDR1 is DFQATT and CDR2 is SNEGSKA (reference sequence). CDR3 nucleotide sequence: TGCAGTGCCCGAGGGCACGGGGAGCAGTACTTC. Its translation is CSARGHGEQYF.

This rearrangement joins TRBV9 to TRBJ2-3, with unresolved D. CDR3 size: 14 residues. V lost 2 bases, J lost 2 bases, and 9 bases lay in between. Germline CDR1 and CDR2: SGDLS and YYNGEE. For the CDR3, the DNA is TGTGCCAGCAGCGTTGTGGAATTCACAGATACGCAGTATTTT. It encodes CASSVVEFTDTQYF.

Regarding this clonotype: The junction and the germline gene differ at one end; a read error may be behind it. The chain joins TRBV4-3 to TRBJ1-6; no definite D call. From germline, CDR1 is LGHNA and CDR2 YSLEER. CDR3 length equals 15 residues. CDR3 nucleotides: TGCGCCAGCGGCCACGACCTTTCCTATAATTCACCCCTCCACTTT. Translated: CASGHDLSYNSPLHF.

Many counts were recorded for this clonotype. The J gene is TRBJ2-4, the V gene TRBV20-1, with unresolved D. V was cut by 0 bases and J by 0 bases, with 12 bases left in between. The CDR3 contains 16 residues. The germline gives CDR1 DFQATT, CDR2 SNEGSKA (reference sequence). CDR3 DNA sequence: TGCAGTGCTAGAGATTCTTCTCGGCGAGCCAAAAACATTCAGTACTTC. Its translation is CSARDSSRRAKNIQYF.

Many counts were recorded for this clonotype. The chain has TRBV9 and TRBJ2-5, with D perhaps being TRBD1 or TRBD2 (5 bases each). Per the germline V gene, CDR1 is SGDLS and CDR2 is YYNGEE. The CDR3 length is 15 residues. Trimming removed 3 bases at V and 5 bases at J, with 17 bases between. As DNA, the CDR3 is TGTGCCAGCAGCGCCCTCGGGACCCCAGAGGAGACCCAGTACTTC. Encoded protein: CASSALGTPEETQYF.

V gene TRBV2 combines with J gene TRBJ1-1; 7 bases line up with TRBD1. The germline V gene has CDR1 SNHLY and CDR2 FYNNEI. Losses at the gene ends were 6 bases for V and 8 bases for J; bases not matched to a gene: 3. The CDR3 has 11 residues. CDR3 in DNA: TGTGCCAGCAGGGCCAGGGGGGAAGCTTTCTTT. Translated, it gives CASRARGEAFF.

The chain has TRBV2 and TRBJ2-1; D possibly corresponds to TRBD1 (5 bases). The germline CDR1 and CDR2 sequences are SNHLY and FYNNEI. This CDR3 region has 14 residues. Trimming left V 3 bases short and J 3 bases short, with 9 bases between. Here the CDR3 reads CASSDGAFYNEQFF. The CDR3, as DNA: TGTGCCAGCAGTGATGGGGCCTTCTACAATGAGCAGTTCTTC.

This clonotype was recorded at least ten times. This chain links TRBV4-2 with TRBJ2-7; 9 bases map to TRBD1. The J segment lost 4 bases and the V segment lost 0 bases, leaving 10 bases of the junction unmatched. CDR1 and CDR2 from the germline V gene are LGHNA and YNFKEQ. The CDR3 runs 17 residues. CDR3 sequence: CASSQEGPGQGGYEQYF. CDR3 nucleotide sequence: TGTGCCAGCAGCCAAGAAGGGCCGGGACAGGGTGGGTACGAGCAGTACTTC.

This clonotype was observed a handful of times. The rearrangement links TRBV3-1 to TRBJ2-3; 12 bases line up with TRBD2. V lost 5 bases to trimming and J lost 9 bases; unmatched junction nucleotides: 9. Germline CDR1 reads LGHDT; CDR2 reads YNNKEL (reference sequence). The CDR3 extends over 15 amino acids. The CDR3 nucleotides are TGTGCCAGCAGCTTTGGGACTAGCGGGCGGAAAACGCAGTATTTT. Translated, it gives CASSFGTSGRKTQYF.

In its sample, this clonotype was seen a few times. This chain links TRBV6-2 or TRBV6-3 with TRBJ2-7, with TRBD1 matching 10 bases. Germline loops: CDR1 MNHEY, CDR2 SVGEGT. The V segment lost 0 bases and the J segment 6 bases; nucleotides outside the gene matches: 5. The CDR3 loop spans 15 amino acids. This CDR3 reads CASSYSGTGVGEQYF. CDR3 bases: TGTGCCAGCAGTTACTCCGGGACAGGGGTTGGCGAGCAGTACTTC.

The chain joins TRBV9 to TRBJ2-6; D unclear. The CDR3 runs 13 residues. The germline V gene has CDR1 SGDLS and CDR2 YYNGEE. V lost 1 base and J lost 1, with 0 bases in between. CDR3 loop: CASSVSGANVLTF. The CDR3 nucleotides are TGTGCCAGCAGCGTATCTGGGGCCAACGTCCTGACTTTC. Full variable domain (remainder filled in from reference TRBV9 and TRBJ2-6): DSGVTQTPKHLITATGQRVTLRCSPRSGDLSVYWYQQSLDQGLQFLIQYYNGEERAKGNILERFSAQQFPDLHSELNLSSLELGDSALYFCASSVSGANVLTFGAGSRLTVL.

This clonotype was recorded only once. The chain links TRBV30 to TRBJ2-1; a possible D gene is TRBD1 (6 bases). CDR1 GTSNPN and CDR2 SVGIG come from the germline V gene (reference sequence). CDR3 size: 14 residues. V was cut by 6 bases and J by 0 bases, with 12 bases left in between. In DNA, the CDR3 is TGTGCCTGCCGAGGACAGAGCTCCTACAATGAGCAGTTCTTC. Protein sequence: CACRGQSSYNEQFF.

This clonotype was seen more than once but under ten times. The chain carries TRBV20-1 and TRBJ1-6; D not certain. V was cut by 1 base and J by 0 bases, with 10 bases left in between. Germline CDR1 DFQATT, CDR2 SNEGSKA (reference sequence). The CDR3 length is 16 residues. CDR3 loop: CSARAAVSSYNSPLHF. The CDR3 DNA follows: TGCAGTGCTAGAGCCGCGGTTAGCTCCTATAATTCACCCCTCCACTTT.

The sample holds a few counts of this clonotype. V usage is TRBV12-5 and J usage is TRBJ1-3, with TRBD1 as a possible D gene (5 bases). The V end was cut by 5 bases, the J end by 4 bases, with 15 bases between. CDR1 LGHNT and CDR2 FRNRAP come from the germline V gene. The CDR3 is 15 amino acids. For the CDR3, the DNA is TGTGCTAGTGGTACAGGCATAGTGCGAGGAAACACCATATATTTT. Translating it yields CASGTGIVRGNTIYF.

This clonotype was seen at least ten times. One end of the junction is discordant with germline, which a read error may explain. The chain combines TRBV11-2 with TRBJ2-3; D not certain. The germline CDR1 and CDR2 sequences are SGHAT and FQNNGV. There are 13 residues in the CDR3. The CDR3 DNA sequence: TGTGCCAGCAGCCTAGAAGTGGCCAACACGCAGTATTTT. Translating it yields CASSLEVANTQYF.

The V and J genes are TRBV7-9 and TRBJ2-5, with 14 positions matching TRBD2. V lost 4 bases, J lost 6 bases, and 7 bases stayed unmatched. The CDR3 is made up of 16 amino acids. Germline CDR1 and CDR2: SEHNR and FQNEAQ (reference sequence). The CDR3 DNA sequence: TGTGCCAGCAGCTCACCGGGACTAGCGGGGGCGAAGACCCAGTACTTC. As protein: CASSSPGLAGAKTQYF.

This clonotype was recorded many times. The chain uses TRBV29-1 and TRBJ2-3, with TRBD2 as a possible D gene (5 bases). The CDR3 contains 11 residues. The V gene lost 7 bases and the J gene lost 5 bases, with 10 bases spanning the gap. Per the germline V gene, CDR1 is SQVTM and CDR2 is ANQGSEA. CDR3 coding DNA: TGCAGCGCCCTCGGAGGAGATACGCAGTATTTT. This sequence encodes CSALGGDTQYF.

The V and J genes are TRBV2 and TRBJ1-4; D possibly corresponds to TRBD1 (5 bases). CDR1 and CDR2 (germline): SNHLY, FYNNEI. V was shortened by 5 bases and J by 8 bases, with 15 bases between the two germline ends. The CDR3 runs to 14 residues. The DNA for the CDR3 is TGTGCCAGCAGTCCTGGGACGGTAGGCGAAAAACTGTTTTTT. Encoded protein: CASSPGTVGEKLFF.

The table lists this clonotype with many counts. This sequence joins TRBV5-5 and TRBJ2-7; D unclear. This CDR3 has 11 residues. Germline V gene sequence: CDR1 SGHKS, CDR2 YYEKEE (reference sequence). The V gene lost 4 bases and the J gene lost 6 bases, with 8 bases spanning the gap. CDR3 DNA sequence: TGTGCCAGCAGCGCCTACGGCGAGCAGTACTTC. Translation gives CASSAYGEQYF.